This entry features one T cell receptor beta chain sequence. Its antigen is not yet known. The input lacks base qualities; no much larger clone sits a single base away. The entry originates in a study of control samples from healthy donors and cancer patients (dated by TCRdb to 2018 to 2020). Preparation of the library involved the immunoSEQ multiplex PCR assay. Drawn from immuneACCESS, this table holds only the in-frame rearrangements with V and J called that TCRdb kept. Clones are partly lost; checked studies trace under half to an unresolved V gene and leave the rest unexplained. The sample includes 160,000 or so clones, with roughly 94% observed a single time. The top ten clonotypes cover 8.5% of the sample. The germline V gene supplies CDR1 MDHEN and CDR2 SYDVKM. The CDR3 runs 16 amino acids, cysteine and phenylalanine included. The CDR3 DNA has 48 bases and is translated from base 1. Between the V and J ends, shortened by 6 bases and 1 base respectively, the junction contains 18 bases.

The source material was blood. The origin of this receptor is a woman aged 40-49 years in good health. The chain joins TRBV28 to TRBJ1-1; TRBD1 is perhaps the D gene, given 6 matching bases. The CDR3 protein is CASSLNPGAGNTEAFF. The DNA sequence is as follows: TGTGCCAGCAGCCTAAACCCGGGGGCGGGGAACACTGAAGCTTTCTTT.